This T cell receptor beta chain was profiled in a study of EBV T-cell therapy then PD-1 blockade in nasopharyngeal carcinoma. Sample treatment: AdE1-LMPpoly-expanded autologous EBV-specific T-cell therapy followed by anti-PD-1 nivolumab. A remark on this clone: The antigen is undetermined.

Germline trimming cut 6 bases from V and 2 bases from J; bases unmatched to any gene: 8. The CDR3 sequence is 15 residues long. CDR1 MRHNA and CDR2 SNTAGT come from the germline V gene. TCRdb's table, derived via immunoSEQ multiplex PCR, lists solely in-frame clones and lacks some. The sample includes around 23,000 clones, approximately 87% of them seen just once. This sequence originates from a middle-aged man with nasopharyngeal carcinoma. V usage is TRBV6-4 and J usage is TRBJ2-3, with 7 bases that match TRBD1. Sequencing used CD8+ T cells from blood, obtained around day 60 from a patient whose treatment included autologous EBV-specific T cells and nivolumab. The DNA of the CDR3 is TGTGCCAGCAGCGTCCGACAGGGAAACACAGATACGCAGTATTTT. Translation: CASSVRQGNTDTQYF.